This T cell receptor (beta chain) was recorded in a study of blood T cell repertoires in COVID-19. The data were produced by immunoSEQ multiplex PCR, yet TCRdb's version contains in-frame clones alone and is incomplete. Here the sample spans 220,000 or so clones, 86% being singletons. Before being deemed recovered, Cohort 3 donors had two negative PCRs, clearance, or symptom resolution. Germline values: CDR1 SGHAT, CDR2 FQNNGV. The CDR3 has 17 residues. The junction had 13 bases not matched to a gene; V was cut back by 3 bases and J by 5 bases. Sequencing was done on a sample of PBMCs or T cells enriched from blood (not recorded which). The J gene is TRBJ1-1, the V gene TRBV11-2; 9 bases are shared with TRBD1. The sequence derives from a woman aged 45-65 years who had recovered from COVID-19. CDR3 amino acids: CASSFFRGTGLWTEAFF. The CDR3, as DNA: TGTGCCAGCAGCTTCTTCAGGGGGACAGGGCTTTGGACTGAAGCTTTCTTT. Looking up the rest from reference TRBV11-2 and TRBJ1-1 gives the full variable domain: EAGVAQSPRYKIIEKRQSVAFWCNPISGHATLYWYQQILGQGPKLLIQFQNNGVVDDSQLPKDRFSAERLKGVDSTLKIQPAKLEDSAVYLCASSFFRGTGLWTEAFFGQGTRLTVV.